The entry that follows covers one T cell receptor beta chain sequence. Its antigen is not identified. Some clones are missing from TCRdb's copy, which holds only in-frame ones; the method was immunoSEQ multiplex PCR. Altogether 110,000 to 150,000 clones are present, 91% being singletons, with the ten largest covering approximately 0.7%. Germline CDR1 and CDR2: MNHNS and SASEGT. The V and J ends lost 6 bases and 2 bases, in that order; junction bases with no gene match: 8. The CDR3 consists of 15 residues. The sample is drawn from a study of cytomegalovirus exposure and HLA in healthy donors. Study results and caveats: Generally TCR sequences proved uncommon, though certain public TCRs appeared in numerous donors. In vitro assays verified that three CMV-associated chains recognized CMV antigens specifically. The listing of roughly 160 TCR beta chains classed them as cytomegalovirus-associated.

The source is a man between 18 and 29 years old in good health and CMV-seronegative. The chain carries TRBV6-1 and TRBJ2-3; the match to TRBD1 covers 7 bases. Sequenced input: PBMCs. CDR3 sequence reads: CASSHGTDSTDTQYF. In DNA, the CDR3 is TGTGCCAGCAGCCACGGGACAGACTCCACAGATACGCAGTATTTT.